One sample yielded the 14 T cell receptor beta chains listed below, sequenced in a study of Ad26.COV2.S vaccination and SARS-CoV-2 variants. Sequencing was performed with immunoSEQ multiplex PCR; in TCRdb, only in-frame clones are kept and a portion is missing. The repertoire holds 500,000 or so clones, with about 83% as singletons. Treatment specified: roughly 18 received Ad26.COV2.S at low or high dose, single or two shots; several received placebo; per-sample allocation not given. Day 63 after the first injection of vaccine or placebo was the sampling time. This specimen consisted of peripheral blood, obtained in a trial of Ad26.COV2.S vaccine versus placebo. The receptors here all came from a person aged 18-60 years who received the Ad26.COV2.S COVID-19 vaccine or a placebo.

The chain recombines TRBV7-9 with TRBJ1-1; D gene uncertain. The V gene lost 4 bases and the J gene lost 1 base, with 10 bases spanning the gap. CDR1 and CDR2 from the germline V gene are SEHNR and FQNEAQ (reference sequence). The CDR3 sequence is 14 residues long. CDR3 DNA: TGTGCCAGCAGCTCCCCTAAACGGAACACTGAAGCTTTCTTT. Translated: CASSSPKRNTEAFF.

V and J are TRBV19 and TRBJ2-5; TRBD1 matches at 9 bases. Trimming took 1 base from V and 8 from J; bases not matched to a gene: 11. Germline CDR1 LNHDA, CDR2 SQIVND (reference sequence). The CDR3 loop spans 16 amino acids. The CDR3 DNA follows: TGTGCCAGTAGTATAGCTTGGGACAGGGTATCAGTTACCCAGTACTTC. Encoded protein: CASSIAWDRVSVTQYF.

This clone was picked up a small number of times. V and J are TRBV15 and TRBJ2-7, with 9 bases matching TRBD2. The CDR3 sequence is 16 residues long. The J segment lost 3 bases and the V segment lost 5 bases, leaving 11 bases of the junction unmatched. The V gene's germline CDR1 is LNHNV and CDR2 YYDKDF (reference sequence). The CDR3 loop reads CATSPTGTSLFYEQYF. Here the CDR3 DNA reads TGTGCCACCAGCCCTACCGGGACTAGCCTTTTCTACGAGCAGTACTTC. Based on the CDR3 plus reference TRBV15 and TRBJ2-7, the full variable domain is DAMVIQNPRYQVTQFGKPVTLSCSQTLNHNVMYWYQQKSSQAPKLLFHYYDKDFNNEADTPDNFQSRRPNTSFCFLDIRSPGLGDTAMYLCATSPTGTSLFYEQYFGPGTRLTVT.

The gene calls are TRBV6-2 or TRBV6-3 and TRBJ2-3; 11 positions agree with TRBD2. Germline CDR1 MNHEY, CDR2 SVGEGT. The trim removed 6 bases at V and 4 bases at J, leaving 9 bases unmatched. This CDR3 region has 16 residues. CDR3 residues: CASSPHSGRDADTQYF. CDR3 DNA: TGTGCCAGCAGCCCTCATAGCGGGAGGGATGCAGATACGCAGTATTTT.

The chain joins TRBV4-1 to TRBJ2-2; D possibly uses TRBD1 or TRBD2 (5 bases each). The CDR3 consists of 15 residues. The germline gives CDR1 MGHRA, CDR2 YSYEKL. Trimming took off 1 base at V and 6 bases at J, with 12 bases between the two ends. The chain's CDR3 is CASSQVGQGAGELFF. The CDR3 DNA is TGCGCCAGCAGCCAAGTTGGGCAGGGAGCCGGGGAGCTGTTTTTT.

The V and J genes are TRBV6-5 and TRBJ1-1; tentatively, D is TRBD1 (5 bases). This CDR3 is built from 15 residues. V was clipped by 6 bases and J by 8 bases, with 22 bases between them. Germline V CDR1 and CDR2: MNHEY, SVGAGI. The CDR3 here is CASRDLTWGGGEAFF. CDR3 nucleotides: TGTGCCAGCAGGGATCTTACGTGGGGGGGAGGCGAAGCTTTCTTT.

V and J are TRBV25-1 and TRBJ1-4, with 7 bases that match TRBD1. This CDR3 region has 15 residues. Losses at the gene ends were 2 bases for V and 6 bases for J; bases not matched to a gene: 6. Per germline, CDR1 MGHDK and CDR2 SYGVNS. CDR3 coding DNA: TGTGCCAGCAGTGAAATTCGAGGGGGCGATGAAAAACTGTTTTTT. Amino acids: CASSEIRGGDEKLFF.

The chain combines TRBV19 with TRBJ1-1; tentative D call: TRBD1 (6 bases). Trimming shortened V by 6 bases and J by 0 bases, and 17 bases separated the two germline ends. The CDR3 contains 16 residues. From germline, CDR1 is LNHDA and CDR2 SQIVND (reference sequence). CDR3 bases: TGTGCCAGTAGGGGTGCGGCAGGGGTGATGAACACTGAAGCTTTCTTT. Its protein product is CASRGAAGVMNTEAFF.

CDR3: CASSLAGGYEQYF. Here the CDR3 DNA reads TGTGCCAGCAGTCTCGCAGGGGGCTACGAGCAGTACTTC. The rearrangement links TRBV6-2 or TRBV6-3 to TRBJ2-7; 7 bases match TRBD1. CDR1 is MNHEY and CDR2 is SVGEGT in the germline V gene. The CDR3 is made up of 13 amino acids. The junction had 4 bases not matched to a gene; V was cut back by 5 bases and J by 3 bases.

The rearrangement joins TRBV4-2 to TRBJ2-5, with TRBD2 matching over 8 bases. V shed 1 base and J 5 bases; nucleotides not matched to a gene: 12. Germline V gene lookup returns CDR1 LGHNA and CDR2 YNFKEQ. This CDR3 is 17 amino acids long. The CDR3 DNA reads TGTGCCAGCAGCCAAGTTCGGGAGGGCACCCCGGTGGAGACCCAGTACTTC. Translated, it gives CASSQVREGTPVETQYF.

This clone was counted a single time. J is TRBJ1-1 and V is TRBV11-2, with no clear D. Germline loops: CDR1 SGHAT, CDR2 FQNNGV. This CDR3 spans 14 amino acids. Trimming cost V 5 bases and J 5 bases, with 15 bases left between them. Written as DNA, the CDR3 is TGTGCCAGCAGCCCCCCTCAAAGTTTGACTGAAGCTTTCTTT. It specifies CASSPPQSLTEAFF.

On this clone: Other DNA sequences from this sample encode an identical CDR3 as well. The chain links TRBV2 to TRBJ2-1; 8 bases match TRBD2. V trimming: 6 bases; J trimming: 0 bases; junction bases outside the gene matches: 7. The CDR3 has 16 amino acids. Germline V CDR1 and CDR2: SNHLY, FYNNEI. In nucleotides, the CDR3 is TGTGCCAGCAGACGTCTAGCGGGCCCCTCCTACAATGAGCAGTTCTTC. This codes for CASRRLAGPSYNEQFF.

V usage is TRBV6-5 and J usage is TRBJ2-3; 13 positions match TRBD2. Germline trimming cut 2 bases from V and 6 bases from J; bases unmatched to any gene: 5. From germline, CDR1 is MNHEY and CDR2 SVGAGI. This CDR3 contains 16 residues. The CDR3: CASSYGLAGASDTQYF. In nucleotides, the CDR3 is TGTGCCAGCAGTTACGGACTAGCGGGAGCGAGCGATACGCAGTATTTT.

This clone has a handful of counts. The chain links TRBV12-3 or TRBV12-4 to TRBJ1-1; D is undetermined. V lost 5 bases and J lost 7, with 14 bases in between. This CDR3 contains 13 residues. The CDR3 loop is CASSPSSRSEAFF. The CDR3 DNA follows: TGTGCCAGCAGTCCCTCGTCCAGGAGTGAAGCTTTCTTT.